Below, one TCR beta chain is given with its context. Its target is not known. Assay used: immunoSEQ multiplex PCR; TCRdb lists only in-frame clones, some missing. The table lists 100,000 to 150,000 clones, 70% to 90% of them singletons. This sample was included in a study of T cell responses to AZD1222 COVID-19 vaccine. The CDR3 sequence is 14 residues long. J lost 7 bases, V lost 2 bases, and 7 bases had no gene match. Germline V gene data show CDR1 as SGHDT and CDR2 as YYEEEE. Broader study findings: Dominant at 160-218 and 743-854, vaccine-associated CD4 TCRs also spanned spike. Per reports, nearly half of all spike-specific TCRs target regions that are unmutated in variants.

The J gene is TRBJ2-5, the V gene TRBV5-6, with TRBD1 matching 8 bases. This material consisted of peripheral blood, taken on day 0 of AZD1222 vaccination. This clonotype was sampled from an adult in good health. For the CDR3, the DNA is TGTGCCAGCAGCTTCGGACAGGGCACGGGGACCCAGTACTTC. This sequence encodes CASSFGQGTGTQYF.